The entry below gives a single TCR beta chain sequence along with its context. This record comes from a study of blood T cell repertoires in COVID-19. For the study at large: The study drew acute and convalescent COVID-19 samples from the United States, Italy and Spain.

Method: immunoSEQ multiplex PCR; TCRdb's copy keeps in-frame clones and lacks some. The repertoire includes about 110,000 clones, roughly 80% of them detected once, and 8% to 9.5% sits in the top ten. Germline values: CDR1 SGHTA, CDR2 FQGNSA. The length of the CDR3 is 17 residues. V was cut by 4 bases and J by 5 bases, with 20 bases left in between. This rearrangement joins TRBV7-2 to TRBJ1-4; D perhaps matches TRBD1 (6 bases). Sequenced sample: peripheral blood. This receptor was identified in a woman in her 70s with acute or convalescent COVID-19. CDR3: CASSSQGGGGLNEKLFF. CDR3 nucleotides: TGTGCCAGCAGCTCCCAAGGGGGAGGGGGTCTCAATGAAAAACTGTTTTTT.